These 22 T cell receptor beta chains came from one sample sequenced in a study of CD8 T cells in ankylosing spondylitis. Study results and caveats: Characteristic of ankylosing spondylitis blood, it appeared, was a TCR beta motif comprising roughly eight highly homologous variants.

One entry per CDR3 protein, called by TCRdb with MiXCR from the 5' RACE reads. The sample includes a few hundred thousand distinct CDR3 sequences, approximately 16% of them seen just once. No antigen has been assigned to these receptors. The specimen sequenced was blood, either unsorted or a sorted T cell fraction (not recorded which). The receptors were sampled from a male donor with ankylosing spondylitis.

This clonotype was seen only a few times. The V and J genes are TRBV3-1 and TRBJ2-5; 11 bases match TRBD2. Germline CDR1 is LGHDT and CDR2 is YNNKEL (reference sequence). The ends lost 1 base at V and 0 bases at J; junction bases unmatched: 1. The length of the CDR3 is 16 residues. CDR3: CASSQGLAGYQETQYF. For the CDR3, the DNA is TGTGCCAGCAGCCAAGGACTAGCGGGGTACCAAGAGACCCAGTACTTC.

The genes are TRBV12-3 or TRBV12-4 and TRBJ2-3, with 9 bases lining up with TRBD2. The CDR3 sequence is 18 residues long. V trimming: 4 bases; J trimming: 1 base; junction bases outside the gene matches: 12. In nucleotides, the CDR3 is TGTGCCAGCAGTTCCCCAATCGGGTCTAGCGGGGGCACAGATACGCAGTATTTT. Its translation: CASSSPIGSSGGTDTQYF.

The chain recombines TRBV28 with TRBJ2-7; no clear D gene. Germline V gene sequence: CDR1 MDHEN, CDR2 SYDVKM. This CDR3 comprises 13 residues. V was shortened by 5 bases and J by 3 bases, with 11 bases between the two germline ends. The DNA of the CDR3 is TGTGCCAGCAGTAGACTCGGAAACTACGAGCAGTACTTC. Its translation is CASSRLGNYEQYF.

The chain joins TRBV7-9 to TRBJ2-1, with 11 bases lining up with TRBD2. The CDR3 consists of 16 residues. V shed 3 bases, J shed 2 bases, and the junction held 3 bases outside the gene matches. CDR1 is SEHNR and CDR2 is FQNEAQ in the germline V gene (reference sequence). Written as DNA, the CDR3 is TGTGCCAGCAGCTTCCGTAGCGGGGGGGCCTACAATGAGCAGTTCTTC. Protein: CASSFRSGGAYNEQFF.

This clonotype was seen a few times. The chain has TRBV5-1 and TRBJ2-7; no clear D gene. Germline V gene data show CDR1 as SGHRS and CDR2 as YFSETQ. The V gene lost 0 bases and the J gene lost 6 bases, with 7 bases spanning the gap. This CDR3 comprises 12 residues. The CDR3 nucleotides are TGCGCCAGCAGCTTGGAAGGACCCGAGCAGTACTTC. It yields the protein CASSLEGPEQYF.

Only a few counts were recorded for this clonotype. The V call is TRBV13, the J call TRBJ2-7, with no clear D. Trimming shortened V by 5 bases and J by 3 bases, and 20 bases separated the two germline ends. CDR1 PRHDT and CDR2 FYEKMQ come from the germline V gene (reference sequence). The CDR3 length is 16 residues. The DNA of the CDR3 is TGTGCCAGCAGCCACTTCAATTCCTTTACTCGCTACGAGCAGTACTTC. Its translation: CASSHFNSFTRYEQYF. The entire variable domain, with the rest obtained from reference TRBV13 and TRBJ2-7, is as follows: AAGVIQSPRHLIKEKRETATLKCYPIPRHDTVYWYQQGPGQDPQFLISFYEKMQSDKGSIPDRFSAQQFSDYHSELNMSSLELGDSALYFCASSHFNSFTRYEQYFGPGTRLTVT.

The gene calls are TRBV29-1 and TRBJ1-2; D gene unclear. V was clipped by 1 base and J by 2 bases, with 14 bases between them. Germline V gene lookup returns CDR1 SQVTM and CDR2 ANQGSEA. The CDR3 consists of 15 residues. The CDR3 is CSVEVVEGENYGYTF. The CDR3 bases are TGCAGCGTTGAAGTAGTGGAAGGAGAGAACTATGGCTACACCTTC.

This clonotype was detected only a few times. This chain links TRBV6-1 with TRBJ2-7, with a weak D call TRBD1 (6 bases). This CDR3 comprises 13 residues. The germline V gene encodes CDR1 MNHNS and CDR2 SASEGT. The V end was cut by 10 bases, the J end by 2 bases, with 15 bases between. The CDR3 nucleotides are TGTGCCACCGGACAGCTTTTACCCTACGAGCAGTACTTC. This codes for CATGQLLPYEQYF.

This clonotype has a count of ten or more. J is TRBJ2-2 and V is TRBV4-1; D gene ambiguous. V was cut by 0 bases and J by 6 bases, with 8 bases left in between. Germline lookup yields CDR1 MGHRA and CDR2 YSYEKL. The length of the CDR3 is 14 residues. This CDR3 reads CASSQDLGPGELFF. The CDR3 nucleotides read TGCGCCAGCAGCCAAGACCTAGGTCCCGGGGAGCTGTTTTTT.

This clonotype has a count of ten or more. The chain employs TRBV7-9 and TRBJ2-7; D is tentatively TRBD1 or TRBD2 (5 bases each). This CDR3 region has 16 residues. The V gene's germline CDR1 is SEHNR and CDR2 FQNEAQ (reference sequence). Trimming stripped 5 bases from V and 2 bases from J, with 19 bases between. The CDR3 is CASSPPWGLGAYEQYF. In DNA, the CDR3 is TGTGCCAGCAGCCCTCCTTGGGGGTTGGGGGCCTACGAGCAGTACTTC.

The genes are TRBV6-2 or TRBV6-3 and TRBJ2-7; D not resolved. The CDR3 has 13 residues. Germline V lookup: CDR1 MNHEY, CDR2 SVGEGT. V was pared by 4 bases and J by 4 bases, with 11 bases between. The CDR3 DNA reads as TGTGCCAGCAGTTGGCGACACTTGTACGAGCAGTACTTC. It encodes CASSWRHLYEQYF.

This clonotype appeared a few times. This sequence joins TRBV12-3 or TRBV12-4 and TRBJ2-1; tentative D call: TRBD1 (6 bases). The CDR3 sequence is 12 residues long. V gave up 5 bases and J gave up 11 bases, with 13 bases separating them. The CDR3 region is CASSDPTGKQFF. As DNA, the CDR3 is TGTGCCAGCAGTGACCCGACAGGAAAGCAGTTCTTC.

The chain carries TRBV4-2 and TRBJ2-7; the match to TRBD2 covers 8 bases. Germline V CDR1 and CDR2: LGHNA, YNFKEQ. This CDR3 is 14 amino acids long. V lost 4 bases, J lost 4 bases, and 6 bases stayed unmatched. In nucleotides, the CDR3 is TGTGCCAGCAGCCCGGGACTAGGACGTTACGAGCAGTACTTC. Protein: CASSPGLGRYEQYF.

The rearrangement links TRBV18 to TRBJ1-1; 9 bases fit TRBD1. This CDR3 has 16 amino acids. CDR1 and CDR2 from the germline V gene are KGHSH and LQKENI. The junction had 10 bases not matched to a gene; V was cut back by 3 bases and J by 5 bases. CDR3 DNA sequence: TGTGCCAGCTCACCGACTGCCCGGGACAGGGTTACTGAAGCTTTCTTT. Translation gives CASSPTARDRVTEAFF. The entire variable domain, with the rest obtained from reference TRBV18 and TRBJ1-1, is as follows: NAGVMQNPRHLVRRRGQEARLRCSPMKGHSHVYWYRQLPEEGLKFMVYLQKENIIDESGMPKERFSAEFPKEGPSILRIQQVVRGDSAAYFCASSPTARDRVTEAFFGQGTRLTVV.

The V call is TRBV9, the J call TRBJ2-5; the D is unclear. Trimming took off 3 bases at V and 2 bases at J, with 14 bases between the two ends. From germline, CDR1 is SGDLS and CDR2 YYNGEE. This CDR3 region has 15 residues. The CDR3 reads CASSATGRRQETQYF. CDR3 DNA: TGTGCCAGCAGCGCCACCGGACGTCGTCAAGAGACCCAGTACTTC.

This clonotype was recorded a few times. The chain carries TRBV27 and TRBJ2-5; no definite D call. The CDR3 spans 13 residues. CDR1 and CDR2 from the germline V gene are MNHEY and SMNVEV (reference sequence). Trimming stripped 5 bases from V and 3 bases from J, with 10 bases between. CDR3 in amino acids: CASSPLWEETQYF. The CDR3 DNA sequence: TGTGCCAGCAGTCCTCTGTGGGAAGAGACCCAGTACTTC.

The chain joins TRBV7-3 to TRBJ2-1; the D is unclear. CDR3 length: 15 amino acids. V shed 1 base and J shed 0 bases, with 7 bases lying between them. Germline V lookup: CDR1 SGHTA, CDR2 FQGTGA. CDR3 loop: CASSLRRNSYNEQFF. The CDR3, as DNA: TGTGCCAGCAGCTTAAGGCGGAACTCCTACAATGAGCAGTTCTTC.

The J gene is TRBJ2-2, the V gene TRBV12-3 or TRBV12-4; D gene uncertain. Trimming left V 3 bases short and J 6 bases short, with 5 bases between. CDR3 length: 12 amino acids. The CDR3, as DNA: TGTGCCAGCAGTTTCTGGGCCGGGGAGCTGTTTTTT. Translation gives CASSFWAGELFF.

This clonotype appeared a few times. The chain links TRBV7-8 to TRBJ2-7; no clear D. V lost 4 bases and J 2 bases, leaving 12 bases between the germline ends. Per germline, CDR1 SGHVS and CDR2 FQNEAQ. CDR3 length equals 14 residues. CDR3 amino acids: CASSSFGPTYEQYF. CDR3 DNA sequence: TGTGCCAGCAGCTCTTTTGGCCCCACCTACGAGCAGTACTTC.

This clonotype was detected ten times or more. The chain carries TRBV6-1 and TRBJ1-5; no clear D gene. This CDR3 has 13 amino acids. V was pared by 3 bases and J by 5 bases, with 8 bases between. Germline assignment: CDR1 MNHNS and CDR2 SASEGT. CDR3 amino acids: CASSDLPHQPQHF. The CDR3 coding sequence is TGTGCCAGCAGTGATCTACCCCATCAGCCCCAGCATTTT.

This clonotype was seen repeatedly, ten times or more. The CDR3 spells CSVEGQYEQYF. In DNA, the CDR3 is TGCAGCGTTGAAGGGCAGTACGAGCAGTACTTC. The J gene is TRBJ2-7, the V gene TRBV29-1; no definite D call. The germline V gene has CDR1 SQVTM and CDR2 ANQGSEA. Trimming removed 1 base at V and 4 bases at J, with 5 bases between. The CDR3 is 11 amino acids.

The chain employs TRBV5-1 and TRBJ1-1; possible D gene TRBD1, 6 bases. The CDR3 extends over 16 amino acids. Germline assignment: CDR1 SGHRS and CDR2 YFSETQ. Trimming left V 4 bases short and J 0 bases short, with 16 bases between. CDR3 sequence (DNA): TGCGCCAGCAGCCTGGGGGCAGGGAGCATGAACACTGAAGCTTTCTTT. This codes for CASSLGAGSMNTEAFF.